The 18 T cell receptor beta chains given below trace back to one sample, sequenced in a study of T cells in Graves' hyperthyroidism and ophthalmopathy. RNA transcripts served as the template for amplifying TCR beta CDR3 regions. The TCR CDR3 first-round RT-PCR relied on the HTBI primer set. TCRdb reprocessed the multiplex PCR reads with MiXCR, giving one entry per CDR3 protein. The data hold around 660,000 distinct CDR3 sequences, with 40% to 55% observed a single time. What was sequenced was peripheral blood or thyroid tissue (not recorded which). The origin of the receptors is an adult man with Graves' disease, either hyperthyroidism or ophthalmopathy (not recorded which).

This clonotype was observed at least ten times. The chain is built from TRBV29-1 and TRBJ1-1, with D possibly TRBD1 on 6 matching bases. The length of the CDR3 is 12 residues. Trimming removed 7 bases at V and 11 bases at J, with 20 bases between. CDR1 and CDR2 from the germline V gene are SQVTM and ANQGSEA. CDR3 protein: CSGGGHGLKAFF. CDR3 nucleotide sequence: TGCAGCGGGGGGGGACACGGGCTAAAGGCTTTCTTT.

This clonotype has a handful of counts. The V call is TRBV20-1, the J call TRBJ2-2; TRBD1 might be the D (6 bases). Trimming cost V 0 bases and J 7 bases, with 12 bases left between them. The CDR3 spans 14 residues. Germline V gene data show CDR1 as DFQATT and CDR2 as SNEGSKA (reference sequence). CDR3 protein: CSARDRGGNGELFF. The CDR3 bases are TGCAGTGCTAGAGATCGTGGGGGCAACGGGGAGCTGTTTTTT.

The chain joins TRBV10-3 to TRBJ1-2, with TRBD1 identical over 8 bases. The V segment lost 4 bases and the J segment 2 bases; nucleotides outside the gene matches: 6. The V gene's germline CDR1 is ENHRY and CDR2 SYGVKD. CDR3 size: 15 residues. Here the CDR3 DNA reads TGTGCCATCAGTGCTACCGGGACAGGAAACTATGGCTACACCTTC. Its translation: CAISATGTGNYGYTF.

The gene calls are TRBV10-3 and TRBJ2-2; no clear D gene. CDR1 is ENHRY, CDR2 SYGVKD, per germline. This CDR3 comprises 14 residues. V dropped 10 bases and J dropped 6 bases, with 18 bases sitting between them. The CDR3 protein is CASSYRPIAGELFF. As DNA, the CDR3 is TGTGCCAGCAGCTACCGTCCAATCGCCGGGGAGCTGTTTTTT.

CDR3 nucleotides: TGCAGTGCTAGTTCTGGCTATGGCTACACCTTC. Translating it yields CSASSGYGYTF. The V call is TRBV20-1, the J call TRBJ1-2, with D uncertain. There are 11 residues in the CDR3. The V and J ends lost 3 bases and 4 bases respectively, with 6 bases between them. In germline, CDR1 is DFQATT, CDR2 SNEGSKA (reference sequence).

This clonotype has just one count. The DNA of the CDR3 is TGTGCTAGCCCCAATGGCTACACCTTC. Residues: CASPNGYTF. The J gene is TRBJ1-2, the V gene TRBV25-1; no reliable D call. From germline, CDR1 is MGHDK and CDR2 SYGVNS. CDR3 length equals 9 residues.

As regards this clonotype: This may be a read error: a much more frequent sequence differs by one nucleotide. The chain recombines TRBV9 with TRBJ1-1; D is unresolved. The CDR3 length is 13 residues. V shed 5 bases and J shed 5 bases, with 13 bases lying between them. Germline loops: CDR1 SGDLS, CDR2 YYNGEE. The CDR3 here is CASRPREGTEAFF. CDR3 sequence (DNA): TGTGCCAGCAGGCCACGCGAGGGTACTGAAGCTTTCTTT.

The V call is TRBV6-5, the J call TRBJ2-5; D not resolved. Germline assignment: CDR1 MNHEY and CDR2 SVGAGI. Trimming stripped 5 bases from V and 5 bases from J, with 15 bases between. CDR3 length equals 14 residues. CDR3 in DNA: TGTGCCAGCAGTAGGTTCGGTAGCATGGAGACCCAGTACTTC. It translates to CASSRFGSMETQYF.

J is TRBJ1-3 and V is TRBV15, with TRBD1 as a possible D gene (6 bases). The CDR3 has 17 residues. V shed 1 base and J shed 3 bases, with 16 bases lying between them. Germline V gene lookup returns CDR1 LNHNV and CDR2 YYDKDF (reference sequence). This CDR3 is CATSRGEGTNSGNTIYF. The CDR3 bases are TGTGCCACCAGCAGAGGTGAGGGGACAAATAGTGGAAACACCATATATTTT.

Remarks on this clonotype: One end of the junction varies from germline; a read error may be responsible. The rearrangement uses TRBV29-1 and TRBJ1-1, with 7 bases that match TRBD1. The CDR3 totals 8 residues. Germline CDR1 is SQVTM and CDR2 is ANQGSEA. The CDR3 protein is CSGEGTEF. Written as DNA, the CDR3 is TGCAGCGGAGAGGGGACAGAGTTT.

The chain carries TRBV20-1 and TRBJ1-3; D may be TRBD1 (5 bases). The CDR3 runs 15 residues. Trimming took 0 bases from V and 4 from J, leaving 13 bases between them. The V gene's germline CDR1 is DFQATT and CDR2 SNEGSKA (reference sequence). The CDR3 loop is CSARDFRGLGNTIYF. The DNA of the CDR3 is TGCAGTGCTAGAGATTTTCGGGGACTCGGAAACACCATATATTTT.

The gene calls are TRBV7-9 and TRBJ1-1; D is perhaps TRBD1 (5 bases). Germline assignment: CDR1 SEHNR and CDR2 FQNEAQ (reference sequence). CDR3 length equals 12 residues. The V gene lost 8 bases and the J gene lost 4 bases, with 11 bases spanning the gap. This CDR3 reads CASGGVGTEAFF. The CDR3 nucleotides are TGTGCCAGCGGAGGGGTCGGCACTGAAGCTTTCTTT.

The V gene is TRBV6-5, the J gene TRBJ1-5; no firm D call. CDR3 length equals 15 residues. V gave up 0 bases and J gave up 7 bases, with 13 bases separating them. Per germline, CDR1 MNHEY and CDR2 SVGAGI. The CDR3 spells CASSYSTRGRQPQHF. The CDR3 DNA reads TGTGCCAGCAGTTACTCGACCCGGGGTAGACAGCCCCAGCATTTT.

The chain has TRBV29-1 and TRBJ1-4; D not certain. The CDR3 length is 13 residues. Germline CDR1 is SQVTM and CDR2 is ANQGSEA. Between the trimmed V and J ends, which lost 7 bases and 8 bases, there was a span of 17 bases. CDR3 DNA sequence: TGCAGCGCCTGGGTCCCGAGGAACGAAAAACTGTTTTTT. Amino acid sequence: CSAWVPRNEKLFF.

This clonotype was found a few times. This sequence joins TRBV20-1 and TRBJ1-3; no clear D gene. CDR1 and CDR2 from the germline V gene are DFQATT and SNEGSKA (reference sequence). Trimming cost V 7 bases and J 4 bases, with 11 bases left between them. This CDR3 is built from 12 residues. As DNA, the CDR3 is TGCAGTGTCTCTCGAGGGGGAAACACCATATATTTT. Translated: CSVSRGGNTIYF.

The chain combines TRBV7-8 with TRBJ2-7; 8 nucleotides agree with TRBD2. The junction had 9 bases not matched to a gene; V was cut back by 5 bases and J by 0 bases. The CDR3 spans 16 residues. Germline values: CDR1 SGHVS, CDR2 FQNEAQ. Here the CDR3 reads CASSHAREGASYEQYF. CDR3 bases: TGTGCCAGCAGCCACGCCCGGGAGGGCGCCTCCTACGAGCAGTACTTC. Full variable domain (missing parts from reference TRBV7-8 and TRBJ2-7): GAGVSQSPRYKVAKRGQDVALRCDPISGHVSLFWYQQALGQGPEFLTYFQNEAQLDKSGLPSDRFFAERPEGSVSTLKIQRTQQEDSAVYLCASSHAREGASYEQYFGPGTRLTVT.

This clonotype was observed many times. The chain uses TRBV15 and TRBJ1-2; TRBD1 is a possible D gene (6 bases). The V and J ends lost 5 bases and 1 base respectively, with 17 bases between them. Germline V gives CDR1 LNHNV, CDR2 YYDKDF (reference sequence). The CDR3 length is 16 residues. Written as DNA, the CDR3 is TGTGCCACCAGCGGTCCCGGGACACCCGGTAACTATGGCTACACCTTC. It codes for CATSGPGTPGNYGYTF.

This clonotype was seen many times. The chain is built from TRBV7-9 and TRBJ2-7; weak D call: TRBD1 (6 bases). Between the trimmed V and J ends, which lost 5 bases and 1 base, there was a span of 18 bases. Germline CDR1 and CDR2: SEHNR and FQNEAQ (reference sequence). The CDR3 loop spans 16 amino acids. The CDR3: CASSLMAGTSSYEQYF. In nucleotides, the CDR3 is TGTGCCAGCAGCCTTATGGCCGGGACAAGTTCCTACGAGCAGTACTTC.